The 22 T cell receptor beta chains reported below all come from one sample, sequenced in a study of blood T cell repertoires in COVID-19. This table comes from immunoSEQ multiplex PCR, and its TCRdb copy is limited to in-frame clones, with some not included. Among tens of thousands of clones listed, under 85% were seen once. Material: peripheral blood. The receptors come from an older man with acute or convalescent COVID-19.

A few counts support this clone. The CDR3 ends on some other residue instead of the conserved phenylalanine or tryptophan, so this is likely a read error. Because the CDR3's place on the DNA is in doubt, the DNA is left out and the CDR3 is given as listed by TCRdb. The V gene is TRBV7-9, the J gene TRBJ2-3; TRBD2 is taken as the D call from the table, unchecked against the DNA. Counting both end residues, the CDR3 totals 16 amino acids. Germline V gene lookup returns CDR1 SEHNR and CDR2 FQNEAQ (reference sequence). The CDR3 loop reads CASRRMPGLAGIGLLI.

The V gene is TRBV19, the J gene TRBJ1-5; D perhaps matches TRBD1 (6 bases). The CDR3 is 12 residues long. Germline V gene sequence: CDR1 LNHDA, CDR2 SQIVND (reference sequence). The V end was cut by 7 bases, the J end by 4 bases, with 8 bases between. CDR3 sequence: CASNQGNQPQHF. CDR3 in DNA: TGTGCCAGTAATCAGGGGAATCAGCCCCAGCATTTT.

The chain uses TRBV9 and TRBJ2-7, with D tentatively TRBD1 (6 bases). The CDR3 spans 14 residues. CDR1 is SGDLS, CDR2 YYNGEE, per germline. Trimming removed 4 bases at V and 6 bases at J, with 17 bases between. Here the CDR3 reads CASSSTTGQSEQYF. The DNA of the CDR3 is TGTGCCAGCAGCTCGACGACAGGTCAGTCCGAGCAGTACTTC. Based on the CDR3 plus reference TRBV9 and TRBJ2-7, the full variable domain is DSGVTQTPKHLITATGQRVTLRCSPRSGDLSVYWYQQSLDQGLQFLIQYYNGEERAKGNILERFSAQQFPDLHSELNLSSLELGDSALYFCASSSTTGQSEQYFGPGTRLTVT.

The gene calls are TRBV15 and TRBJ1-6, with 9 bases that match TRBD1. Germline V gives CDR1 LNHNV, CDR2 YYDKDF (reference sequence). The junction had 11 bases not matched to a gene; V was cut back by 5 bases and J by 9 bases. This CDR3 is 16 amino acids long. Here the CDR3 DNA reads TGTGCCACCAGCGAGGGCTCCGGGACAGGGATTTCACCCCTCCACTTT. Protein: CATSEGSGTGISPLHF.

The V call is TRBV5-1, the J call TRBJ2-3; 8 bases match TRBD2. The CDR3 is made up of 14 amino acids. Per germline, CDR1 SGHRS and CDR2 YFSETQ. The V gene end was trimmed by 0 bases and the J gene end by 5 bases; junction bases not matched to a gene: 2. For the CDR3, the DNA is TGCGCCAGCAGCTTGGACGGGGGGGAAGATACGCAGTATTTT. This translates into CASSLDGGEDTQYF.

This rearrangement joins TRBV3-1 (or the pseudogene TRBV3-2) to TRBJ1-3; D might be TRBD1 (5 bases). V dropped 4 bases and J dropped 3 bases, with 16 bases sitting between them. The CDR3 has 16 amino acids. Germline V CDR1 and CDR2: LGHDT, YNNKEL (reference sequence). Here the CDR3 DNA reads TGTGCCAGCAGCCCCCAGGGCCTTGGGATTGGAAACACCATATATTTT. Residues: CASSPQGLGIGNTIYF.

Only one count was recorded for this clone. The gene calls are TRBV18 and TRBJ1-1; 7 nucleotides line up with TRBD1. Germline loops: CDR1 KGHSH, CDR2 LQKENI. The CDR3 covers 14 residues. Losses at the gene ends were 2 bases for V and 4 bases for J; bases not matched to a gene: 4. In DNA, the CDR3 is TGTGCCAGCTCACCAAGGGGGCGGTCCACTGAAGCTTTCTTT. This gives the protein CASSPRGRSTEAFF.

The chain recombines TRBV29-1 with TRBJ1-1; weak D call: TRBD1 (5 bases). Between the trimmed V and J ends, which lost 3 bases and 3 bases, there was a span of 20 bases. The length of the CDR3 is 16 residues. Germline CDR1 SQVTM, CDR2 ANQGSEA. CDR3 sequence reads: CSVEYGGWTGDTEAFF. The CDR3 DNA follows: TGCAGCGTTGAGTACGGTGGGTGGACGGGGGACACTGAAGCTTTCTTT. Together with reference TRBV29-1 and TRBJ1-1, the CDR3 gives the full variable domain: SAVISQKPSRDICQRGTSLTIQCQVDSQVTMMFWYRQQPGQSLTLIATANQGSEATYESGFVIDKFPISRPNLTFSTLTVSNMSPEDSSIYLCSVEYGGWTGDTEAFFGQGTRLTVV.

V usage is TRBV7-8 and J usage is TRBJ1-4; D perhaps matches TRBD1 (6 bases). CDR1 and CDR2 (germline): SGHVS, FQNEAQ. V lost 4 bases and J lost 11, with 32 bases in between. This CDR3 has 19 residues. CDR3 in amino acids: CASSSVPRGRHGPVGKLFF. CDR3 sequence (DNA): TGTGCCAGCAGCTCCGTTCCCAGGGGCCGGCACGGCCCTGTCGGGAAACTGTTTTTT.

The J gene is TRBJ1-2, the V gene TRBV6-2 or TRBV6-3, with D tentatively TRBD1 (5 bases). CDR1 is MNHEY and CDR2 is SVGEGT in the germline V gene. V shed 4 bases and J shed 8 bases, with 11 bases lying between them. The CDR3 spans 12 residues. CDR3 DNA: TGTGCCAGCAGTTGGGAAGGGGAAGGCTACACCTTC. This sequence encodes CASSWEGEGYTF.

The rearrangement links TRBV19 to TRBJ2-7, with D perhaps TRBD2 (5 bases). Looked up from germline, CDR1 is LNHDA and CDR2 is SQIVND (reference sequence). The CDR3 is 13 residues long. The V end was cut by 5 bases, the J end by 4 bases, with 12 bases between. The CDR3 here is CASSFSGIYEQYF. The CDR3 coding sequence is TGTGCCAGTAGTTTCTCCGGGATATACGAGCAGTACTTC.

The V call is TRBV5-4, the J call TRBJ1-6, with D unresolved. With 0 bases removed from V and 3 bases from J, the gap between germline ends came to 4 bases. The CDR3 spans 14 residues. Germline V gene sequence: CDR1 SGHNT, CDR2 YYREEE (reference sequence). The CDR3 DNA reads as TGTGCCAGCAGCTTGGGAGGCTATAATTCACCCCTCCACTTT. Residues: CASSLGGYNSPLHF.

The CDR3 here is CASSFSPGRGRKTEAFF. The DNA for the CDR3 is TGTGCCAGCAGTTTTTCCCCAGGACGGGGAAGGAAGACTGAAGCTTTCTTT. The rearrangement links TRBV27 to TRBJ1-1; no definite D call. CDR1 and CDR2 from the germline V gene are MNHEY and SMNVEV (reference sequence). V lost 3 bases and J 5 bases, leaving 22 bases between the germline ends. This CDR3 region has 17 residues.

The V call is TRBV4-3, the J call TRBJ1-2; D is undetermined. Trimming stripped 0 bases from V and 4 bases from J, with 9 bases between. The germline CDR1 and CDR2 sequences are LGHNA and YSLEER. The CDR3 totals 14 residues. The CDR3 DNA sequence: TGCGCCAGCAGCCAAGAGAGAGGGTTCTATGGCTACACCTTC. Amino acids: CASSQERGFYGYTF.

V gene TRBV18 combines with J gene TRBJ1-4; TRBD1 aligns across 9 bases. Germline V gives CDR1 KGHSH, CDR2 LQKENI. The ends lost 0 bases at V and 2 bases at J; junction bases unmatched: 10. This CDR3 region has 19 residues. The CDR3 is CASSPPVFRQGVTNEKLFF. As DNA, the CDR3 is TGTGCCAGCTCACCACCGGTGTTTCGACAGGGGGTGACTAATGAAAAACTGTTTTTT.

The chain links TRBV7-8 to TRBJ2-5; perhaps TRBD2 as D (5 bases). V lost 3 bases and J lost 3, with 8 bases in between. The CDR3 runs 13 residues. Germline CDR1 is SGHVS and CDR2 is FQNEAQ. In nucleotides, the CDR3 is TGTGCCAGCAGCTTCAGCGGTGAAGAGACCCAGTACTTC. Translating gives CASSFSGEETQYF.

CDR3 in amino acids: CASSHRGYEQYF. The CDR3 DNA sequence: TGTGCCAGCAGCCACAGGGGTTACGAGCAGTACTTC. The chain combines TRBV6-2 or TRBV6-3 with TRBJ2-7; TRBD1 agrees at 7 bases. The CDR3 sequence is 12 residues long. Trimming removed 6 bases from V and 4 bases from J; junction bases left unmatched: 3. Germline V gives CDR1 MNHEY, CDR2 SVGEGT.

The chain is built from TRBV18 and TRBJ2-7, with no clear D. V lost 3 bases and J lost 2, with 5 bases in between. The CDR3 runs to 12 residues. Germline loops: CDR1 KGHSH, CDR2 LQKENI. CDR3 residues: CASSPRTYEQYF. The CDR3 bases are TGTGCCAGCTCACCGCGGACCTACGAGCAGTACTTC.

This clone was detected only once. This chain links TRBV21-1 with TRBJ2-5; TRBD1 is the table's D call and was not checked against the DNA. TRBV21-1 is flagged as a pseudogene. The CDR3 loop spans 15 amino acids. The DNA for the CDR3 is TGTGCCAGCAGCGCCCGACAGGGCCAATGGGAGACCCAGTACTTC. As protein: CASSARQGQWETQYF.

This chain connects TRBV6-1 to TRBJ2-7; D possibly corresponds to TRBD1 (6 bases). The V end was cut by 2 bases, the J end by 3 bases, with 11 bases between. Germline CDR1 MNHNS, CDR2 SASEGT. The CDR3 length is 14 residues. The CDR3 sequence: CASSEPTGSYEQYF. CDR3 coding DNA: TGTGCCAGCAGTGAACCGACAGGTAGCTACGAGCAGTACTTC.

V is TRBV10-2 and J is TRBJ1-5; unclear D gene. This CDR3 spans 15 amino acids. The germline CDR1 and CDR2 sequences are WSHSY and SAAADI. The V end was cut by 2 bases, the J end by 0 bases, with 8 bases between. The DNA for the CDR3 is TGCGCCAGCAGTGAGCCAGACAATAGCAATCAGCCCCAGCATTTT. This gives the protein CASSEPDNSNQPQHF.

The chain uses TRBV5-5 and TRBJ1-2, with 7 bases lining up with TRBD1. V gave up 0 bases and J gave up 4 bases; unmatched junction bases: 3. The CDR3 loop spans 14 amino acids. Per germline, CDR1 SGHKS and CDR2 YYEKEE (reference sequence). This CDR3 reads CASSLGGTAYGYTF. For the CDR3, the DNA is TGTGCCAGCAGCTTGGGGGGGACAGCCTATGGCTACACCTTC.